Presented here are 13 T cell receptor beta chains from one specimen sequenced in a study of a mutant IDH1 vaccine in newly diagnosed glioma. Time point defined: baseline, week 1 (first vaccination visit). Treatment meaning: pre-vaccination baseline after standard-of-care therapy. The data were produced by immunoSEQ multiplex PCR, yet TCRdb's version contains in-frame clones alone and is incomplete. This sample carries 15,000 to 20,000 clones, about 80% of them seen once, and the ten largest clones take about 9%. The material sequenced was PBMCs, taken from a glioma patient treated with radiotherapy, temozolomide or both. Source of these receptors: a middle-aged man with glioma.

This clone has only one observation. The genes are TRBV4-3 and TRBJ1-2; maybe TRBD1 (5 bases). The V end lost 5 bases, the J end lost 0 bases, and 13 bases lay between the germline ends. From germline, CDR1 is LGHNA and CDR2 YSLEER. This CDR3 region has 15 residues. The CDR3 sequence: CASSKGRTANYGYTF. The CDR3 coding sequence is TGCGCCAGCAGCAAGGGACGAACAGCTAACTATGGCTACACCTTC.

The chain couples TRBV12-5 to TRBJ1-5, with D hard to call. This CDR3 spans 15 amino acids. Germline CDR1 and CDR2: LGHNT and FRNRAP. Trimming left V 0 bases short and J 1 base short, with 7 bases between. The CDR3 loop reads CASGLVGRSNQPQHF. The DNA for the CDR3 is TGTGCTAGTGGTTTGGTAGGTCGGAGCAATCAGCCCCAGCATTTT. Together with reference TRBV12-5 and TRBJ1-5, the CDR3 gives the full variable domain: DARVTQTPRHKVTEMGQEVTMRCQPILGHNTVFWYRQTMMQGLELLAYFRNRAPLDDSGMPKDRFSAEMPDATLATLKIQPSEPRDSAVYFCASGLVGRSNQPQHFGDGTRLSIL.

The rearrangement links TRBV11-2 to TRBJ2-3; no reliable D call. Trimming took off 2 bases at V and 2 bases at J, with 17 bases between the two ends. The germline gives CDR1 SGHAT, CDR2 FQNNGV. This CDR3 region has 17 residues. CDR3 amino acids: CASSLNAAPGYTDTQYF. The CDR3 DNA follows: TGTGCCAGCAGCTTAAACGCAGCGCCAGGTTACACAGATACGCAGTATTTT.

The chain uses TRBV9 and TRBJ1-1; 10 positions agree with TRBD1. V dropped 2 bases and J dropped 2; count of bases not matched to a gene: 3. Germline assignment: CDR1 SGDLS and CDR2 YYNGEE. This CDR3 region has 15 residues. CDR3 DNA: TGTGCCAGCAGCGTGGGGACAGGGGCAAACACTGAAGCTTTCTTT. It codes for CASSVGTGANTEAFF.

The J gene is TRBJ2-7, the V gene TRBV6-6, with D maybe TRBD1 (6 bases). The V end was cut by 2 bases, the J end by 5 bases, with 13 bases between. The CDR3 runs to 14 residues. From germline, CDR1 is MNHNY and CDR2 SVGAGI (reference sequence). Here the CDR3 reads CASSYDRSVNEQYF. CDR3 DNA sequence: TGTGCCAGCAGTTACGACAGGTCCGTCAACGAGCAGTACTTC.

The CDR3 here is CASSLISGANTEAFF. In nucleotides, the CDR3 is TGTGCCAGCAGTTTAATATCCGGGGCGAACACTGAAGCTTTCTTT. This rearrangement joins TRBV27 to TRBJ1-1; a possible D gene is TRBD1 (5 bases). CDR1 and CDR2 from the germline V gene are MNHEY and SMNVEV (reference sequence). CDR3 length: 15 residues. With 2 bases removed from V and 1 base from J, the gap between germline ends came to 11 bases.

The chain has TRBV29-1 and TRBJ2-1; TRBD1 matches 7 bases. This CDR3 comprises 15 residues. Losses at the gene ends were 0 bases for V and 6 bases for J; bases not matched to a gene: 8. Germline values: CDR1 SQVTM, CDR2 ANQGSEA. CDR3 sequence reads: CSVEDGRGKSNEQFF. CDR3 sequence (DNA): TGCAGCGTTGAAGATGGCAGGGGGAAGTCCAATGAGCAGTTCTTC.

The chain joins TRBV12-2 to TRBJ2-5; the D call TRBD2 from the table was never checked on the DNA. TRBV12-2 is a pseudogene. The CDR3 length is 19 residues. The CDR3 protein is CASRPHYAHLAGAQETQYF. The CDR3 nucleotides read TGTGCAAGTCGCCCACACTACGCTCACCTAGCGGGGGCCCAAGAGACCCAGTACTTC.

The rearrangement joins TRBV30 to TRBJ2-5, with D uncertain. V shed 0 bases and J shed 5 bases, with 10 bases lying between them. This CDR3 spans 13 amino acids. From germline, CDR1 is GTSNPN and CDR2 SVGIG (reference sequence). CDR3 DNA sequence: TGTGCCTGGAGTGTTAGGGCGAGGGAGACCCAGTACTTC. It yields the protein CAWSVRARETQYF.

The rearrangement uses TRBV5-1 and TRBJ2-2, with TRBD1 as a possible D gene (5 bases). The germline V gene has CDR1 SGHRS and CDR2 YFSETQ. V gave up 4 bases and J gave up 1 base, with 14 bases separating them. This CDR3 is built from 16 residues. CDR3 sequence reads: CASSPSGQRNTGELFF. The CDR3 DNA reads as TGCGCCAGCAGCCCATCAGGGCAGCGGAACACCGGGGAGCTGTTTTTT.

The chain combines TRBV2 with TRBJ2-1; perhaps D is TRBD1 or TRBD2 (5 bases each). Germline-derived CDR1 and CDR2 are SNHLY and FYNNEI. The CDR3 contains 12 residues. V was clipped by 8 bases and J by 9 bases, with 14 bases between them. This CDR3 reads CASRDQPFEQFF. The CDR3 region has the DNA TGTGCCAGCCGGGACCAGCCATTTGAGCAGTTCTTC.

V is TRBV12-5 and J is TRBJ2-1; D uncertain. Germline assignment: CDR1 LGHNT and CDR2 FRNRAP. Trimming took off 5 bases at V and 0 bases at J, with 14 bases between the two ends. The CDR3 sequence is 16 residues long. The CDR3 nucleotides are TGTGCTAGTGGTCCCCAAACTTTTACCTCCTACAATGAGCAGTTCTTC. Translating it yields CASGPQTFTSYNEQFF.

The chain couples TRBV7-2 to TRBJ1-3; D remains unclear. Germline loops: CDR1 SGHTA, CDR2 FQGNSA. V lost 2 bases and J lost 0, with 14 bases in between. The CDR3 sequence is 17 residues long. CDR3 nucleotide sequence: TGTGCCAGCAGCTTACTTGGAGGACCAACCTCTGGAAACACCATATATTTT. It is translated as CASSLLGGPTSGNTIYF.